A single sample is the source of the 11 T cell receptor beta chains below, sequenced in a study of blood T cells in healthy people across ages. The use of a sample-barcoded 5' primer and a J-beta primer mix characterized a second PCR of roughly 7 to 11 cycles. TCRdb re-called the 5' RACE reads with MiXCR, one entry per CDR3 protein. The top ten clones hold 18% of a sample with about 570,000 distinct CDR3 sequences, roughly 29% of them seen once. Sequencing was carried out using blood. These receptors were obtained from a woman aged 70-85 years in good health.

The chain has TRBV5-1 and TRBJ1-4; D uncertain. The CDR3 runs to 16 residues. V lost 0 bases, J lost 2 bases, and 11 bases lay in between. Germline V gives CDR1 SGHRS, CDR2 YFSETQ. CDR3 region: CASSLDLGGTNEKLFF. For the CDR3, the DNA is TGCGCCAGCAGCTTGGATCTGGGAGGGACTAATGAAAAACTGTTTTTT.

The chain has TRBV2 and TRBJ2-5; D unresolved. The end of the DNA fits TRBJ2-7 better, so the J call may be wrong. This CDR3 spans 13 amino acids. Germline loops: CDR1 SNHLY, CDR2 FYNNEI. CDR3 coding DNA: TGTGCCGGCAATTCGGAGAGCGTGGGCGAGCAGTACTTC. Translation gives CAGNSESVGEQYF.

The V gene is TRBV12-5, the J gene TRBJ2-5, with D uncertain. Germline V gene data show CDR1 as LGHNT and CDR2 as FRNRAP. Trimming shortened V by 1 base and J by 2 bases, and 5 bases separated the two germline ends. The CDR3 loop spans 13 amino acids. The CDR3 coding sequence is TGTGCTAGTGGTTTGGGGGGACAAGAGACCCAGTACTTC. Translated, it gives CASGLGGQETQYF.

About this clonotype itself: Sequence at one end of the junction differs from germline and may be a read error. The genes are TRBV5-1 and TRBJ1-1; 9 nucleotides agree with TRBD1. There are 14 residues in the CDR3. CDR1 SGHRS and CDR2 YFSETQ come from the germline V gene. CDR3 coding DNA: TGCGCCAGCAAAGAAGGGACAGGGAACACTGAAGCTTACTTT. Amino acid sequence: CASKEGTGNTEAYF.

This sequence joins TRBV12-3 or TRBV12-4 and TRBJ1-2, with D perhaps TRBD1 (5 bases). V was trimmed by 5 bases and J by 2 bases, leaving 18 bases between them. The CDR3 length is 16 residues. The CDR3 spells CASSLRSPGGNYGYTF. In DNA, the CDR3 is TGTGCCAGCAGTCTCCGGTCTCCGGGGGGAAACTATGGCTACACCTTC.

The genes are TRBV9 and TRBJ2-5; D is unclear. Near its end, the DNA agrees better with TRBJ2-1, so the J call may be wrong. From germline, CDR1 is SGDLS and CDR2 YYNGEE. CDR3 length: 15 amino acids. In nucleotides, the CDR3 is TGTGCCAGCAGCGTAGCGACCCGCAGTGGGAATGAGCAGTTCTTC. Its protein product is CASSVATRSGNEQFF.

The chain carries TRBV7-9 and TRBJ2-7; the D is unclear. The DNA matches TRBJ2-1 better at its end, which makes the J call doubtful. There are 14 residues in the CDR3. Per the germline V gene, CDR1 is SEHNR and CDR2 is FQNEAQ (reference sequence). CDR3 residues: CASSLGSGTDEQFF. The DNA of the CDR3 is TGTGCCAGCAGCTTAGGCTCAGGAACGGATGAGCAGTTCTTC.

The chain employs TRBV15 and TRBJ2-3; 7 bases are a match to TRBD2. Germline trimming cut 7 bases from V and 5 bases from J; bases unmatched to any gene: 9. Germline CDR1 reads LNHNV; CDR2 reads YYDKDF (reference sequence). The CDR3 sequence is 14 residues long. The CDR3 reads CATNARLAVDTQYF. DNA of the CDR3: TGTGCCACCAACGCCCGACTAGCTGTAGATACGCAGTATTTT.

This clonotype was detected a few times. The chain employs TRBV3-1 and TRBJ1-2, with 11 bases lining up with TRBD1. Losses at the gene ends were 5 bases for V and 3 bases for J; bases not matched to a gene: 2. The CDR3 contains 14 residues. Per germline, CDR1 LGHDT and CDR2 YNNKEL (reference sequence). The CDR3 loop is CASSWGQGDYGYTF. The CDR3 coding sequence is TGTGCCAGCAGCTGGGGACAGGGGGACTATGGCTACACCTTC.

The rearrangement links TRBV3-1 to TRBJ1-2; the D gene is possibly TRBD1 (5 bases). V lost 4 bases and J lost 5, with 20 bases in between. The CDR3 spans 16 residues. Germline CDR1 is LGHDT and CDR2 is YNNKEL (reference sequence). This chain's CDR3 is CASSPPQGGKKYGYTF. CDR3 nucleotide sequence: TGTGCCAGCAGCCCCCCCCAGGGAGGAAAGAAATATGGCTACACCTTC. Full variable domain (missing parts from reference TRBV3-1 and TRBJ1-2): DTAVSQTPKYLVTQMGNDKSIKCEQNLGHDTMYWYKQDSKKFLKIMFSYNNKELIINETVPNRFSPKSPDKAHLNLHINSLELGDSAVYFCASSPPQGGKKYGYTFGSGTRLTVV.

This clonotype was picked up one time. A read error is possible here, since a much larger clone lies one base away. The V call is TRBV3-1, the J call TRBJ1-1; 10 bases align to TRBD1. With 3 bases clipped from V and 4 bases from J, the junction kept 2 bases outside the gene matches. Per the germline V gene, CDR1 is LGHDT and CDR2 is YNNKEL (reference sequence). This CDR3 contains 14 residues. The CDR3 nucleotides read TGTGCCAGCAGCCAGGGACAGGGGACCACTGAAGCTTTCTTT. It encodes CASSQGQGTTEAFF.